This T cell receptor beta chain was profiled in a study of T-cell memory formation after mild COVID-19. The germline gives CDR1 SGHTA, CDR2 FQGNSA. Unmatched junction bases numbered 8, after V lost 3 bases and J lost 4 bases. There are 16 residues in the CDR3. TCRdb re-called the 5' RACE reads through MiXCR, storing one row per CDR3 protein. The sample has 300,000 to 400,000 distinct CDR3 sequences, approximately 27% seen once. Specimen: PBMCs or a T cell subset sorted from them (not recorded which). The receptor's source is an adult woman who had mild COVID-19 (a few samples of this study predate the infection). Cell type and time point are not known. The rearrangement links TRBV7-2 to TRBJ1-1; TRBD1 aligns across 10 bases. The DNA for the CDR3 is TGTGCCAGCAGCTTCACCCGAGGACAGGGGGGCACTGAAGCTTTCTTT. Residues: CASSFTRGQGGTEAFF. Together with reference TRBV7-2 and TRBJ1-1, the CDR3 gives the full variable domain: GAGVSQSPSNKVTEKGKDVELRCDPISGHTALYWYRQSLGQGLEFLIYFQGNSAPDKSGLPSDRFSAERTGGSVSTLTIQRTQQEDSAVYLCASSFTRGQGGTEAFFGQGTRLTVV.